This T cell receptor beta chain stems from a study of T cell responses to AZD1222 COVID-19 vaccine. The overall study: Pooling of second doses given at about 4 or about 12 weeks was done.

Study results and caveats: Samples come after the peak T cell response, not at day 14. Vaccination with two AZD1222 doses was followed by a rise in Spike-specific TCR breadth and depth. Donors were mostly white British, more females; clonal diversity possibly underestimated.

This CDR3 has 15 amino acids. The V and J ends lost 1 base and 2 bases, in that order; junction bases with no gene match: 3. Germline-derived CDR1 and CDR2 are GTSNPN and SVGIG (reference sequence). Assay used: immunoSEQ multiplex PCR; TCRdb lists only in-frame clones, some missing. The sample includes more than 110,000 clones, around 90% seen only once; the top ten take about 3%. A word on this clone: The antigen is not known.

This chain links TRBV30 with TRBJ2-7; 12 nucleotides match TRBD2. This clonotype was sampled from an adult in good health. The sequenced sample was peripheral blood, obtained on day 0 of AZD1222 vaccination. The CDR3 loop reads CAWSAGLAGTYEQYF. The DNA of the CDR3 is TGTGCCTGGAGTGCCGGACTAGCGGGAACCTACGAGCAGTACTTC.